The clone carrying this TCR beta chain came up many times. This sample was included in a study of neurological immune-mediated disorders. Synthesis of cDNA was accomplished via 5'RACE employing 10-nucleotide random UMIs. MiXCR was run by TCRdb on the 5' RACE reads, yielding one entry per CDR3 protein. This table holds over 45,000 distinct CDR3 sequences, around 3.1% found once. Germline V gene data show CDR1 as LNHNV and CDR2 as YYDKDF (reference sequence). The CDR3 is 14 amino acids. V lost 1 base and J 7 bases, leaving 11 bases between the germline ends. This TCR came from a man aged 40-50 years with multiple sclerosis. The V gene is TRBV15, the J gene TRBJ2-1, with D perhaps given as TRBD1 or TRBD2 (6 bases each). The sequenced material came from PBMCs. CDR3 in DNA: TGTGCCACCAGCAGAGGGGGGGCGGGGAATGAGCAGTTCTTC. It yields the protein CATSRGGAGNEQFF. Looking up the rest from reference TRBV15 and TRBJ2-1 gives the full variable domain: DAMVIQNPRYQVTQFGKPVTLSCSQTLNHNVMYWYQQKSSQAPKLLFHYYDKDFNNEADTPDNFQSRRPNTSFCFLDIRSPGLGDTAMYLCATSRGGAGNEQFFGPGTRLTVL.